The 4 T cell receptor beta chains below come from one sample, sequenced in a study of OX40 agonist ivuxolimab in advanced cancers. Data came from immunoSEQ multiplex PCR; TCRdb stores just in-frame clones and leaves some out. The data hold 60,000 to 90,000 clones, with around nine tenths observed a single time. The sequences come from CD4+ or CD8+ T cells sorted from blood, collected in a trial of the OX40 agonist ivuxolimab. Receptors originate from an adult with an advanced solid tumor such as melanoma, head and neck, liver or kidney cancer.

The chain recombines TRBV18 with TRBJ2-2; TRBD1 might be the D (5 bases). V gave up 5 bases and J gave up 4 bases, with 17 bases separating them. This CDR3 spans 16 amino acids. CDR1 and CDR2 (germline): KGHSH, LQKENI. Here the CDR3 reads CASSSSQGGITGELFF. CDR3 nucleotide sequence: TGTGCCAGCTCATCGAGCCAGGGTGGGATCACCGGGGAGCTGTTTTTT.

The chain joins TRBV2 to TRBJ2-5; 9 nucleotides match TRBD1. This CDR3 comprises 12 residues. Germline trimming cut 8 bases from V and 5 bases from J; bases unmatched to any gene: 3. Germline-derived CDR1 and CDR2 are SNHLY and FYNNEI. CDR3 sequence: CASRDRVETQYF. The CDR3 DNA reads TGTGCCAGCCGGGACAGGGTTGAGACCCAGTACTTC.

The rearrangement joins TRBV7-2 to TRBJ1-1; 8 bases are shared with TRBD1. V dropped 5 bases and J dropped 2; count of bases not matched to a gene: 4. This CDR3 region has 14 residues. Germline CDR1 reads SGHTA; CDR2 reads FQGNSA. CDR3 coding DNA: TGTGCCAGCAGCCGACAGGGGCTCAACACTGAAGCTTTCTTT. It is translated as CASSRQGLNTEAFF.

This chain uses TRBV27 with TRBJ2-5; D may correspond to TRBD1 or TRBD2 (6 bases each). Between the trimmed V and J ends, which lost 5 bases and 5 bases, there was a span of 12 bases. The germline V gene encodes CDR1 MNHEY and CDR2 SMNVEV (reference sequence). This CDR3 contains 13 residues. CDR3 loop: CASSVRGQETQYF. The CDR3 DNA sequence: TGTGCCAGCAGTGTCCGGGGGCAGGAGACCCAGTACTTC.